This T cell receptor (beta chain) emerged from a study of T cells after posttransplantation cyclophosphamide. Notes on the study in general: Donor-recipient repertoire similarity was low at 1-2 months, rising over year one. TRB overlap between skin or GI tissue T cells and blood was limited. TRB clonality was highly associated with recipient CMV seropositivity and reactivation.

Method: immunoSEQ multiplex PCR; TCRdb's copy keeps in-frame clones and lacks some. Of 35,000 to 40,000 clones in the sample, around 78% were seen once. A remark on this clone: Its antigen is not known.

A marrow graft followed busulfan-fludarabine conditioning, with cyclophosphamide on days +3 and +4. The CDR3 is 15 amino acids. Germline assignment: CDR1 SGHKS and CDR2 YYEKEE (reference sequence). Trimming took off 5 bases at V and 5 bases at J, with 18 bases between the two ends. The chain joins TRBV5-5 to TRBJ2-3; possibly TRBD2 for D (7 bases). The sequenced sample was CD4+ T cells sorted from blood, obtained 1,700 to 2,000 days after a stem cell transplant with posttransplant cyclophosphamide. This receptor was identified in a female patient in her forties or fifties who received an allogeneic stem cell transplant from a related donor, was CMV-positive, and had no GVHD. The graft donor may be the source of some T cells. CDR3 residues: CASRGLGGAIDTQYF. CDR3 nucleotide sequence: TGTGCCAGCAGGGGGCTAGGGGGGGCCATAGATACGCAGTATTTT.